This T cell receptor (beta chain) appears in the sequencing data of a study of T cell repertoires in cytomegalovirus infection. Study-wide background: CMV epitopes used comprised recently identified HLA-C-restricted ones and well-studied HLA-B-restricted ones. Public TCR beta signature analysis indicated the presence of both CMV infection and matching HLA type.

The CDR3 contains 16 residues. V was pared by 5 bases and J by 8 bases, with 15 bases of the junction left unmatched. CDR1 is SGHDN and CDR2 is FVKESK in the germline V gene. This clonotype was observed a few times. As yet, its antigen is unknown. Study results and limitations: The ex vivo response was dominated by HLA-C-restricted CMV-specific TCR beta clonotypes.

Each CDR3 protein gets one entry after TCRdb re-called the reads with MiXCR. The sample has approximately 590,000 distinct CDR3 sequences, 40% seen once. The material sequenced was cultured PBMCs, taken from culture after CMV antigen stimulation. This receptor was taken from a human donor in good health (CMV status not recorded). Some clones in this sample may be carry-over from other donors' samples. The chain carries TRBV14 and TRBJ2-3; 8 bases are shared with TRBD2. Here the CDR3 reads CASSAAWASGPLTQYF. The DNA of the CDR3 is TGTGCCAGCAGCGCGGCGTGGGCTAGCGGGCCCCTTACGCAGTATTTT. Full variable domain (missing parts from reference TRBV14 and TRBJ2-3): EAGVTQFPSHSVIEKGQTVTLRCDPISGHDNLYWYRRVMGKEIKFLLHFVKESKQDESGMPNNRFLAERTGGTYSTLKVQPAELEDSGVYFCASSAAWASGPLTQYFGPGTRLTVL.